Below are 10 T cell receptor beta chains sequenced from a single sample in a study of identifying expanded T cells in peripheral blood. The assay was immunoSEQ multiplex PCR, and TCRdb's table has in-frame clones only and misses some. The data hold about 52,000 clones, with roughly 80% observed a single time. The specimen sequenced was blood. Receptors originate from a person aged 18 to 75 in good health.

As for this clone: One end of the junction varies from germline; a read error may be responsible. This sequence joins TRBV29-1 and TRBJ1-1; D gene uncertain. The CDR3 consists of 11 residues. Germline V gives CDR1 SQVTM, CDR2 ANQGSEA. The CDR3 reads CSAEMSTEAFF. The CDR3 DNA follows: TGCAGCGCTGAAATGTCGACTGAAGCTTTCTTT.

J is TRBJ1-2 and V is TRBV10-3; D may be TRBD1 (5 bases). Trimming took off 7 bases at V and 3 bases at J, with 12 bases between the two ends. The CDR3 totals 13 residues. In germline, CDR1 is ENHRY, CDR2 SYGVKD. This CDR3 is CAIKLQEDYGYTF. The DNA of the CDR3 is TGTGCCATCAAACTACAGGAGGACTATGGCTACACCTTC.

The V gene is TRBV7-2, the J gene TRBJ2-1; no firm D call. Germline V lookup: CDR1 SGHTA, CDR2 FQGNSA. V was trimmed by 7 bases and J by 0 bases, leaving 7 bases between them. The CDR3 is made up of 13 amino acids. CDR3 in DNA: TGTGCCAGCACCTTTAGCTCCTACAATGAGCAGTTCTTC. As protein: CASTFSSYNEQFF.

The gene calls are TRBV7-2 and TRBJ2-2; D perhaps matches TRBD1 (5 bases). V was shortened by 7 bases and J by 5 bases, with 20 bases between the two germline ends. CDR3 size: 16 residues. Germline assignment: CDR1 SGHTA and CDR2 FQGNSA. CDR3 sequence reads: CASNRQGGVGTGELFF. DNA for the CDR3: TGTGCCAGCAATAGGCAGGGTGGGGTTGGGACCGGGGAGCTGTTTTTT.

The CDR3 nucleotides are TGTGCCATCAGTGAAGGAAAAGGGCGGGGCAATGAGCAGTTCTTC. This codes for CAISEGKGRGNEQFF. V usage is TRBV10-3 and J usage is TRBJ2-1, with TRBD2 as a possible D gene (6 bases). V lost 3 bases and J lost 6, with 15 bases in between. Per the germline V gene, CDR1 is ENHRY and CDR2 is SYGVKD. The CDR3 has 15 residues.

The chain is built from TRBV27 and TRBJ1-2, with D possibly TRBD1 on 5 matching bases. Trimming shortened V by 5 bases and J by 5 bases, and 18 bases separated the two germline ends. The CDR3 totals 15 residues. Germline CDR1 MNHEY, CDR2 SMNVEV (reference sequence). CDR3 nucleotide sequence: TGTGCCAGCAGTCCCCGTCAGGGTACTCAATATGGCTACACCTTC. Translation gives CASSPRQGTQYGYTF.

The rearrangement joins TRBV5-1 to TRBJ1-4; D may be TRBD1 (5 bases). Germline V lookup: CDR1 SGHRS, CDR2 YFSETQ. V was cut by 4 bases and J by 7 bases, with 23 bases left in between. The CDR3 runs to 17 residues. In DNA form, the CDR3 reads TGCGCCAGCAGCCAATATCTCCGGACATCCTTTATTGAAAAACTGTTTTTT. It translates to CASSQYLRTSFIEKLFF.

This sequence joins TRBV6-5 and TRBJ2-7, with 8 positions matching TRBD2. Germline lookup yields CDR1 MNHEY and CDR2 SVGAGI. This CDR3 comprises 11 residues. J gave up 6 bases and V 8 bases, and 3 bases lay outside the gene matches. The DNA of the CDR3 is TGTGCCAGCGACCTAGCGGGCGAGCAGTACTTC. Protein: CASDLAGEQYF.

The J gene is TRBJ2-2, the V gene TRBV18; the D gene could be TRBD1 or TRBD2 (5 bases each). Germline V gene sequence: CDR1 KGHSH, CDR2 LQKENI. The CDR3 runs to 14 residues. V was shortened by 6 bases and J by 3 bases, with 11 bases between the two germline ends. CDR3 residues: CASSPQGDTGELFF. CDR3 DNA: TGTGCCAGCTCTCCGCAGGGAGACACCGGGGAGCTGTTTTTT.

V usage is TRBV5-1 and J usage is TRBJ2-7, with D tentatively TRBD1 (6 bases). The CDR3 loop spans 15 amino acids. Germline V gives CDR1 SGHRS, CDR2 YFSETQ. V lost 2 bases and J lost 1, with 13 bases in between. The CDR3 loop reads CASSLLTGSSYEQYF. The CDR3, as DNA: TGCGCCAGCAGCTTACTTACAGGGTCTTCCTACGAGCAGTACTTC.